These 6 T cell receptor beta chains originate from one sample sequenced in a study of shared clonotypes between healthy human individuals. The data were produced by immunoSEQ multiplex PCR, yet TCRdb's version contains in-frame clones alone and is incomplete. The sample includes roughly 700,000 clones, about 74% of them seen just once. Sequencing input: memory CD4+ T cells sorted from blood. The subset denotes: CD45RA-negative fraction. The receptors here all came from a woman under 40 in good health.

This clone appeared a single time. The CDR3 DNA reads as TGTGCCACCAGCACCAACCGGGACAGGGACTACGAGCAGTACTTC. Its translation is CATSTNRDRDYEQYF. The rearrangement links TRBV15 to TRBJ2-7, with TRBD1 matching 9 bases. From germline, CDR1 is LNHNV and CDR2 YYDKDF (reference sequence). V lost 4 bases, J lost 3 bases, and 7 bases stayed unmatched. CDR3 length equals 15 residues.

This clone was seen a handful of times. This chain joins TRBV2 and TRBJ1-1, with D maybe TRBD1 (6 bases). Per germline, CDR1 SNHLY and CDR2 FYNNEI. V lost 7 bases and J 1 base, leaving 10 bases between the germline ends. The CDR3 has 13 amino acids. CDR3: CASNRQANTEAFF. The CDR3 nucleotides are TGTGCCAGCAATAGACAGGCGAACACTGAAGCTTTCTTT. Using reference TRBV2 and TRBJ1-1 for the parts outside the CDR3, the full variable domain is EPEVTQTPSHQVTQMGQEVILRCVPISNHLYFYWYRQILGQKVEFLVSFYNNEISEKSEIFDDQFSVERPDGSNFTLKIRSTKLEDSAMYFCASNRQANTEAFFGQGTRLTVV.

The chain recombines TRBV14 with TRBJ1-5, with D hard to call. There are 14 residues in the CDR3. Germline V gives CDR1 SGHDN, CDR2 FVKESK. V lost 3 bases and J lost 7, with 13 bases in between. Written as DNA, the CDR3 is TGTGCCAGCAGCCATTCTGGCGTTGGACAGCCCCAGCATTTT. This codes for CASSHSGVGQPQHF. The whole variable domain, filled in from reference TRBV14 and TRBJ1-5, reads EAGVTQFPSHSVIEKGQTVTLRCDPISGHDNLYWYRRVMGKEIKFLLHFVKESKQDESGMPNNRFLAERTGGTYSTLKVQPAELEDSGVYFCASSHSGVGQPQHFGDGTRLSIL.

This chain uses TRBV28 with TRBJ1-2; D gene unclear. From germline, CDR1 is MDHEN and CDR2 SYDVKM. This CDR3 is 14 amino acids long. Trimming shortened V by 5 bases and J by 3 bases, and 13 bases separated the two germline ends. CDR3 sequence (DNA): TGTGCCAGCAGTCCGTCAGAGATTTACTATGGCTACACCTTC. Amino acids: CASSPSEIYYGYTF.

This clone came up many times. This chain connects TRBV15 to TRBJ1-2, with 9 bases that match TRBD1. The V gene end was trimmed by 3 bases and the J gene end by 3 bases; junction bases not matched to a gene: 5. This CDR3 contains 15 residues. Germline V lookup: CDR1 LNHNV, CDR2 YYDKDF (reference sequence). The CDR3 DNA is TGTGCCACCAGCAGGGACAGGGGAGGGGACTATGGCTACACCTTC. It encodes CATSRDRGGDYGYTF. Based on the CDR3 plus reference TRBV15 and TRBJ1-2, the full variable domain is DAMVIQNPRYQVTQFGKPVTLSCSQTLNHNVMYWYQQKSSQAPKLLFHYYDKDFNNEADTPDNFQSRRPNTSFCFLDIRSPGLGDTAMYLCATSRDRGGDYGYTFGSGTRLTVV.

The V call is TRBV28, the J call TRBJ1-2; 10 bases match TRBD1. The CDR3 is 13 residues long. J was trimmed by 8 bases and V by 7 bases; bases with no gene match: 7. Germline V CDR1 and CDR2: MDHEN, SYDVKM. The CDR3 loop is CASTGQGSRGYTF. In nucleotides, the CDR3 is TGTGCCAGCACGGGACAGGGGTCGCGGGGCTACACCTTC.